This T cell receptor beta chain was captured by sequencing in a study of human T cells and chemical hapten exposure. About the study: Upper-back patch tests with 0.01% DPC were read at 6 days.

MiXCR was run by TCRdb on the RACE reads, yielding one entry per CDR3 protein. The data hold over 300,000 distinct CDR3 sequences, with 4.5% to 6% observed a single time. The time point is: pre-sensitization, week 0. Treatment noted: therapeutic diphenylcyclopropenone sensitization with weekly scalp DPC. Unfractionated whole blood was the source of the extracted total RNA. Germline CDR1 LGHDT, CDR2 YNNKEL (reference sequence). This CDR3 has 19 residues. With 0 bases clipped from V and 0 bases from J, the junction kept 6 bases outside the gene matches. This TCR derives from a woman aged 50 to 60 with alopecia areata. Some clones in this sample may be carry-over from other donors' samples. The material was whole blood, obtained in connection with sensitization to the hapten diphenylcyclopropenone (DPC). The gene calls are TRBV3-1 and TRBJ2-3, with 13 positions matching TRBD2. CDR3 loop: CASSQDRGLAGSSTDTQYF. In DNA form, the CDR3 reads TGTGCCAGCAGCCAAGATAGGGGACTAGCGGGGTCTAGCACAGATACGCAGTATTTT.